A single sample is the source of the 21 T cell receptor beta chains below, sequenced in a study of T cell clonality in common variable immunodeficiency (dated by TCRdb to between 2014 and 2017). The research as a whole found: CVID TCRbeta sequences were reported to have fewer deletions and N-nucleotide insertions and to lack highly modified clones with 13 or more V deletions.

Library generation was performed with the immunoSEQ multiplex PCR assay. Imported from immuneACCESS, the table was reduced by TCRdb to in-frame sequences with V and J called. These copies leave out some clones; in studies compared against another copy, an unresolved V gene accounts for under half, and the cause of the remainder is not known. The sample comprises more than 25,000 clones, and every one was counted more than once. The leading ten clones occupy less than 4% of the sample. Their recognized antigens are unknown. The sequencing sample was made of peripheral blood mononuclear cells. The receptors derive from a human donor with common variable immunodeficiency.

Notes on this clone: The missing CDR3 end, 3 residues past where the read stops, is filled in from the germline J gene. V usage is TRBV30 and J usage is TRBJ1-1; TRBD1 agrees at 7 bases. The CDR3 runs to 14 residues. Germline CDR1 GTSNPN, CDR2 SVGIG (reference sequence). The CDR3 spells CAWSHPGQRTKAFF. The DNA read from the CDR3 is TGTGCCTGGTCCCACCCGGGACAGAGAACTAAG.

Comments on this clone: The read comes to an end 3 residues before the CDR3 does, leaving the germline J gene to fill in the end. V is TRBV19 and J is TRBJ2-5; D possibly corresponds to TRBD1 (6 bases). Trimming removed 5 bases from V and 7 bases from J, with 17 bases in between. The CDR3 is made up of 14 amino acids. The germline gives CDR1 LNHDA, CDR2 SQIVND (reference sequence). CDR3 bases read: TGTGCCAGTAGTGGTATGGGACACCTCGGGACC. Translated, it gives CASSGMGHLGT. The whole CDR3 is CASSGMGHLGTQYF.

There are a few counts of this clone. The observed sequence ends 3 residues before the CDR3 terminus, with the missing tail filled in from the germline J gene. The V call is TRBV7-9, the J call TRBJ2-2; D gene ambiguous. The V gene lost 5 bases and the J gene lost 10 bases, with 11 bases spanning the gap. The CDR3 covers 12 residues. Germline CDR1 is SEHNR and CDR2 is FQNEAQ (reference sequence). The CDR3 bases that were read are TGTGCCAGCAGCCAGAGACAAACGGAG. Amino acid sequence: CASSQRQTE. In full, the CDR3 reads CASSQRQTELFF.

For this clone: The CDR3 end falls 3 residues outside the read, so it is completed with the germline J gene. The gene calls are TRBV7-9 and TRBJ2-7; 7 bases match TRBD1. The V gene end was trimmed by 4 bases and the J gene end by 5 bases; junction bases not matched to a gene: 8. The V gene's germline CDR1 is SEHNR and CDR2 FQNEAQ (reference sequence). The length of the CDR3 is 14 residues. CDR3 loop: CASSSPTGIHEQYF. The sequenced CDR3 bases are TGTGCCAGCAGCTCCCCGACAGGGATCCACGAG.

The table lists this clone with a few counts. The CDR3 end falls 3 residues outside the read, so it is completed with the germline J gene. The chain is built from TRBV30 and TRBJ2-1, with TRBD2 matching 12 bases. Trimming took 5 bases from V and 8 from J; bases not matched to a gene: 7. The CDR3 totals 14 residues. Germline CDR1 reads GTSNPN; CDR2 reads SVGIG (reference sequence). The CDR3: CAWARLAGVYEQFF. Partial CDR3 DNA: TGTGCCTGGGCCCGACTAGCGGGAGTCTATGAG.

Worth noting for this clone: The CDR3 goes on 3 residues after the read ends, and that part is filled in from the germline J gene. This chain uses TRBV18 with TRBJ1-2; TRBD1 agrees at 7 bases. This CDR3 spans 13 amino acids. Germline CDR1 and CDR2: KGHSH and LQKENI. The CDR3 DNA, read in part, is TGTGCCAGCTCACCACCCCCAGGGGGAGGC. It is translated as CASSPPPGGG. The whole CDR3 sequence is CASSPPPGGGYTF.

This clone has just a few counts. The read stops 3 residues short of the end of the CDR3; the missing end is completed from the germline J gene. The V call is TRBV7-2, the J call TRBJ2-7; 7 bases are shared with TRBD2. V shed 5 bases and J 1 base; nucleotides not matched to a gene: 2. The CDR3 covers 13 residues. Germline loops: CDR1 SGHTA, CDR2 FQGNSA. Partial CDR3 DNA: TGTGCCAGCAGCCGGACTAGATCCTACGAG. Amino acids: CASSRTRSYE. The full CDR3 is CASSRTRSYEQYF.

In its sample, this clone was seen many times. The read falls 3 residues short of the CDR3 end, and the missing part is taken from the germline J gene. The sample has other DNA sequences that encode this CDR3 too. V and J are TRBV20-1 and TRBJ2-7; 9 bases agree with TRBD2. Trimming cost V 6 bases and J 2 bases; bases outside gene matches: 5. Germline CDR1 is DFQATT and CDR2 is SNEGSKA (reference sequence). The CDR3 length is 13 residues. The CDR3 reads CSAGLAGTYEQYF. Incomplete CDR3 DNA: TGCAGTGCAGGGCTAGCGGGGACCTACGAG.

This clone appeared a few times. The sequence runs out 3 residues before the end of the CDR3; the remainder is reconstructed from the germline J gene. This chain connects TRBV7-9 to TRBJ2-3; the match to TRBD2 covers 10 bases. The germline V gene encodes CDR1 SEHNR and CDR2 FQNEAQ (reference sequence). Germline trimming cut 5 bases from V and 3 bases from J; bases unmatched to any gene: 5. The CDR3 runs 15 residues. CDR3 amino acids: CASSPWTSGTDTQYF. Incomplete CDR3 DNA: TGTGCCAGCAGCCCCTGGACTAGCGGAACAGATACG. Full variable domain (rest looked up from reference TRBV7-9 and TRBJ2-3): DTGVSQNPRHKITKRGQNVTFRCDPISEHNRLYWYRQTLGQGPEFLTYFQNEAQLEKSRLLSDRFSAERPKGSFSTLEIQRTEQGDSAMYLCASSPWTSGTDTQYFGPGTRLTVL.

By sample fraction, this clone is medium-sized. The sequence runs out 3 residues before the end of the CDR3; the remainder is reconstructed from the germline J gene. The genes are TRBV15 and TRBJ1-1; D is unclear. The ends were cut back, 3 bases at V and 3 bases at J, with 8 bases in the middle. The CDR3 length is 13 residues. Germline assignment: CDR1 LNHNV and CDR2 YYDKDF (reference sequence). This CDR3 reads CATSRVIDTEAFF. Incomplete CDR3 DNA: TGTGCCACCAGCAGGGTTATAGACACTGAA.

A few counts support this clone. The read ends 3 residues early relative to the CDR3; the germline J gene fills the gap. Additional DNA sequences in this sample encode the identical CDR3. This sequence joins TRBV18 and TRBJ2-1, with TRBD2 matching 11 bases. The ends lost 3 bases at V and 5 bases at J; junction bases unmatched: 3. This CDR3 is built from 15 residues. Germline CDR1 KGHSH, CDR2 LQKENI. The CDR3 here is CASSPLAGGHNEQFF. The covered CDR3 bases are TGTGCCAGCTCACCCCTAGCGGGAGGTCACAATGAG. Filled out from reference TRBV18 and TRBJ2-1, the complete variable domain reads NAGVMQNPRHLVRRRGQEARLRCSPMKGHSHVYWYRQLPEEGLKFMVYLQKENIIDESGMPKERFSAEFPKEGPSILRIQQVVRGDSAAYFCASSPLAGGHNEQFFGPGTRLTVL.

A remark on this clone: The read ends 3 residues early relative to the CDR3; the germline J gene fills the gap. The gene calls are TRBV7-3 and TRBJ1-1; 10 bases fit TRBD1. V lost 5 bases, J lost 4 bases, and 4 bases stayed unmatched. This CDR3 is built from 14 residues. Germline CDR1 is SGHTA and CDR2 is FQGTGA. The CDR3 DNA, read in part, is TGTGCCAGCAGCACGACAGGGGGCGCCACTGAA. Translated, it gives CASSTTGGATE. The whole CDR3 protein reads CASSTTGGATEAFF. Based on the CDR3 plus reference TRBV7-3 and TRBJ1-1, the full variable domain is GAGVSQTPSNKVTEKGKYVELRCDPISGHTALYWYRQSLGQGPEFLIYFQGTGAADDSGLPNDRFFAVRPEGSVSTLKIQRTERGDSAVYLCASSTTGGATEAFFGQGTRLTVV.

As concerns this clone: The CDR3 extends 3 residues past the end of the read, so its final part is completed from the germline J gene. V is TRBV19 and J is TRBJ2-7; TRBD2 matches at 10 bases. Losses at the gene ends were 4 bases for V and 0 bases for J; bases not matched to a gene: 3. CDR3 length equals 15 residues. Looked up from germline, CDR1 is LNHDA and CDR2 is SQIVND (reference sequence). The CDR3 DNA, read in part, is TGTGCCAGTAGTACAACTAGCGGGGTCTCCTACGAG. This encodes CASSTTSGVSYE. The full CDR3 reads CASSTTSGVSYEQYF.

The sequenced CDR3 bases are TGTGCCGGCTCAGGAAACAACTATGGC. Translating gives CAGSGNNYG. The full CDR3 protein reads CAGSGNNYGYTF. The chain joins TRBV7-9 to TRBJ1-2; D is unresolved. The read gets to within 3 residues of the CDR3 end, and the germline J gene fills in the rest. Germline V gene data show CDR1 as SEHNR and CDR2 as FQNEAQ (reference sequence). CDR3 size: 12 residues. Deletions cut 11 bases from V and 2 bases from J, with 12 bases between.

This clone was seen at least ten times. The read terminates 3 residues ahead of where the CDR3 ends, so the germline J gene completes it. This chain joins TRBV5-1 and TRBJ1-2, with D possibly matching TRBD1 (5 bases). V was pared by 4 bases and J by 6 bases, with 13 bases between. In germline, CDR1 is SGHRS, CDR2 YFSETQ. The CDR3 runs to 13 residues. This chain's CDR3 is CASSLRGEDGYTF. The CDR3 DNA, read in part, is TGCGCCAGCAGCCTCCGGGGGGAGGATGGC. Complete variable domain (other parts from reference TRBV5-1 and TRBJ1-2): KAGVTQTPRYLIKTRGQQVTLSCSPISGHRSVSWYQQTPGQGLQFLFEYFSETQRNKGNFPGRFSGRQFSNSRSEMNVSTLELGDSALYLCASSLRGEDGYTFGSGTRLTVV.

This clone was seen more than once but under ten times. The read ends 3 residues before the CDR3 terminus; that terminus is restored from the germline J gene. This chain connects TRBV20-1 to TRBJ2-5; D gene ambiguous. Germline V CDR1 and CDR2: DFQATT, SNEGSKA (reference sequence). V lost 5 bases, J lost 5 bases, and 12 bases lay in between. This CDR3 contains 12 residues. The sequenced part of the CDR3 DNA is TGCAGTGCTCATCGCACAGCTGAGACC. It yields the protein CSAHRTAET. In full, the CDR3 is CSAHRTAETQYF.

This clone was found a few times. With the read ending 3 residues before the CDR3 end, the germline J gene is used to fill in that end. The chain has TRBV19 and TRBJ2-3; TRBD1 is a possible D gene (6 bases). Germline CDR1 reads LNHDA; CDR2 reads SQIVND (reference sequence). The CDR3 has 14 amino acids. V lost 5 bases, J lost 0 bases, and 9 bases lay in between. The CDR3 bases that were read are TGTGCCAGTAGTTCCGGGACAAGCACAGATACG. It specifies CASSSGTSTDT. The CDR3 in full is CASSSGTSTDTQYF.

In this sample, this clone turned up many times. The read is 3 residues too short to cover the CDR3 end, so that end is filled in from the germline J gene. The rearrangement links TRBV28 to TRBJ1-6; 12 bases line up with TRBD1. This CDR3 is built from 18 residues. J gave up 9 bases and V 1 base, and 10 bases lay outside the gene matches. Germline lookup yields CDR1 MDHEN and CDR2 SYDVKM. CDR3 DNA (partial): TGTGCCAGCAGTTTATTCTTCCGGGACAGGGGGCTGGTTTCACCC. Translating it yields CASSLFFRDRGLVSP. The whole CDR3 sequence reads CASSLFFRDRGLVSPLHF.

The table lists this clone with many counts. The DNA ends 3 residues before the CDR3 does, and the rest of the CDR3 is filled in from the germline J gene. Distinct nucleotide sequences in the sample also encode this CDR3. The chain is built from TRBV18 and TRBJ2-5; 9 bases are a match to TRBD2. Looked up from germline, CDR1 is KGHSH and CDR2 is LQKENI. This CDR3 comprises 13 residues. Trimming removed 4 bases from V and 5 bases from J; junction bases left unmatched: 2. Incomplete CDR3 DNA: TGTGCCAGCTCACGGACTAGCGAGGAGACC. Translated, it gives CASSRTSEET. Given in full, the CDR3 is CASSRTSEETQYF.

Many counts were recorded for this clone. Read data end 3 residues before the CDR3 end; the end is taken from the germline J gene. The chain recombines TRBV2 with TRBJ1-1, with TRBD1 identical over 7 bases. This CDR3 spans 15 amino acids. J gave up 6 bases and V 5 bases, and 12 bases lay outside the gene matches. Germline loops: CDR1 SNHLY, CDR2 FYNNEI. The CDR3 loop reads CASSYREGGLSEAFF. The covered CDR3 bases are TGTGCCAGCAGTTATCGGGAAGGGGGCTTGTCTGAA.

This clone has just a few counts. Sequencing ends 3 residues short of the CDR3 end; the germline J gene provides the rest. This chain joins TRBV30 and TRBJ1-2; 8 nucleotides agree with TRBD1. The germline CDR1 and CDR2 sequences are GTSNPN and SVGIG (reference sequence). The V and J ends lost 5 bases and 4 bases, in that order; junction bases with no gene match: 6. The CDR3 sequence is 13 residues long. The CDR3 sequence is CAWDSGGVYGYTF. The CDR3 DNA, read in part, is TGTGCCTGGGACTCAGGGGGCGTCTATGGC.